The 21 T cell receptor beta chains below all came from one sample that was sequenced in a study of cytomegalovirus exposure and HLA in healthy donors. Generated by immunoSEQ multiplex PCR, the TCRdb table keeps only in-frame clones and is missing some. The table has some 170,000 clones, about 89% seen once. Sequencing input: PBMCs. Receptors originate from a young man in good health and CMV-seropositive.

The V and J genes are TRBV28 and TRBJ1-1, with 7 bases lining up with TRBD1. The CDR3 runs 10 residues. Trimming at V came to 8 bases and at J to 9 bases, leaving 3 bases not matched to a gene. Germline assignment: CDR1 MDHEN and CDR2 SYDVKM. CDR3 sequence reads: CASQGVKAFF. For the CDR3, the DNA is TGTGCCAGCCAGGGGGTGAAAGCTTTCTTT.

The rearrangement links TRBV19 to TRBJ2-5; 8 nucleotides match TRBD1. This CDR3 has 13 residues. The junction had 7 bases not matched to a gene; V was cut back by 8 bases and J by 5 bases. Germline CDR1 is LNHDA and CDR2 is SQIVND (reference sequence). The CDR3 bases are TGTGCCAGTTCTGACAGGGGAATGGAGACCCAGTACTTC. Translation gives CASSDRGMETQYF.

This clone was found once. The chain has TRBV9 and TRBJ2-3, with a weak D call TRBD1 (6 bases). CDR3 size: 14 residues. The V end was cut by 4 bases, the J end by 7 bases, with 16 bases between. Germline CDR1 SGDLS, CDR2 YYNGEE. CDR3 sequence (DNA): TGTGCCAGCAGCAGCACAGGGACCAGGAATACGCAGTATTTT. Protein: CASSSTGTRNTQYF.

The CDR3 DNA follows: TGCGCCAGCAGCCTCGGGACAGGGCGAAGTCAGCCCCAGCATTTT. Protein sequence: CASSLGTGRSQPQHF. This chain links TRBV4-1 with TRBJ1-5; 9 positions match TRBD1. CDR1 is MGHRA and CDR2 is YSYEKL in the germline V gene. J lost 6 bases, V lost 4 bases, and 7 bases had no gene match. The CDR3 is 15 amino acids.

This clone was seen repeatedly, ten times or more. V and J are TRBV21-1 and TRBJ2-3; the tabulated D call, TRBD2, remains unverified against the DNA. TRBV21-1 is a pseudogene segment. The CDR3 has 17 residues. The CDR3 region is CASKLAGRYMSTDTQYF. CDR3 bases: TGTGCCAGTAAGTTAGCGGGGAGATACATGTCCACAGATACGCAGTATTTT.

The chain links TRBV5-1 to TRBJ2-7; tentatively, D is TRBD2 (5 bases). Germline CDR1 SGHRS, CDR2 YFSETQ. This CDR3 is built from 14 residues. Trimming stripped 4 bases from V and 9 bases from J, with 20 bases between. CDR3 in amino acids: CASSREGLMARQYF. As DNA, the CDR3 is TGCGCCAGCAGCCGCGAAGGACTTATGGCGAGGCAGTACTTC.

This chain links TRBV7-9 with TRBJ1-6; D call uncertain. The germline V gene encodes CDR1 SEHNR and CDR2 FQNEAQ (reference sequence). The CDR3 extends over 14 amino acids. V lost 5 bases to trimming and J lost 7 bases, with 12 bases between them. The CDR3 bases are TGTGCCAGCAGCCTCGCCCCGGGGAATTCACCCCTCCACTTT. Translation gives CASSLAPGNSPLHF.

The J gene is TRBJ2-2, the V gene TRBV11-2, with 7 bases that match TRBD2. With 5 bases clipped from V and 5 bases from J, the junction kept 5 bases outside the gene matches. The germline CDR1 and CDR2 sequences are SGHAT and FQNNGV. The CDR3 runs 14 residues. CDR3 nucleotides: TGTGCCAGCAGCATTGGACTAGAGACCGGGGAGCTGTTTTTT. Residues: CASSIGLETGELFF.

With respect to this clone: An end of the junction differs from the germline gene, which may be a read error. The rearrangement uses TRBV4-1 and TRBJ2-7, with D possibly TRBD2 on 5 matching bases. The CDR3 length is 13 residues. CDR1 MGHRA and CDR2 YSYEKL come from the germline V gene. CDR3 sequence: CASSQGSGFPTGF. The CDR3 nucleotides read TGCGCCAGCAGCCAAGGTTCGGGATTCCCTACGGGCTTC.

V and J are TRBV6-1 and TRBJ1-2; 8 bases agree with TRBD1. The J segment lost 8 bases and the V segment lost 7 bases, leaving 12 bases of the junction unmatched. Germline V gene data show CDR1 as MNHNS and CDR2 as SASEGT. CDR3 length: 14 amino acids. DNA of the CDR3: TGTGCCAGCAACGACCGGGGACAGGCCCGGGGCTACACCTTC. Residues: CASNDRGQARGYTF.

V is TRBV28 and J is TRBJ1-2; D remains unclear. With 3 bases removed from V and 8 bases from J, the gap between germline ends came to 13 bases. CDR3 length: 13 amino acids. In germline, CDR1 is MDHEN, CDR2 SYDVKM. The CDR3 spells CASSLSGILGYTF. The CDR3 DNA reads as TGTGCCAGCAGTTTGTCGGGGATCTTAGGCTACACCTTC.

The V call is TRBV6-5, the J call TRBJ1-6; TRBD1 might be the D (5 bases). Per the germline V gene, CDR1 is MNHEY and CDR2 is SVGAGI. The CDR3 is made up of 12 amino acids. Trimming cost V 0 bases and J 12 bases, with 6 bases left between them. DNA for the CDR3: TGTGCCAGCAGTTACTCCGGGGGACCCCTCCACTTT. This translates into CASSYSGGPLHF.

This chain links TRBV7-3 with TRBJ2-3; 11 bases match TRBD1. The CDR3 sequence is 16 residues long. Germline V gene data show CDR1 as SGHTA and CDR2 as FQGTGA. V was clipped by 5 bases and J by 5 bases; unmatched bases: 9. The CDR3 nucleotides read TGTGCCAGCAGCCCTGGGGGGACAGGGGGGGGAGATACGCAGTATTTT. Its translation: CASSPGGTGGGDTQYF.

The chain recombines TRBV2 with TRBJ1-3; D remains ambiguous. Between the trimmed V and J ends, which lost 1 base and 7 bases, there was a span of 17 bases. Germline V gene sequence: CDR1 SNHLY, CDR2 FYNNEI. This CDR3 contains 16 residues. CDR3 residues: CASSEVAGSVGNTIYF. The CDR3 DNA is TGTGCCAGCAGTGAAGTTGCGGGATCAGTGGGGAACACCATATATTTT.

The chain combines TRBV28 with TRBJ1-5; 7 nucleotides agree with TRBD1. V shed 5 bases, J shed 7 bases, and the junction held 8 bases outside the gene matches. Per the germline V gene, CDR1 is MDHEN and CDR2 is SYDVKM. The CDR3 is 14 residues long. CDR3 nucleotides: TGTGCCAGCAGTGAAACGGACAGGAGGCAGCCCCAGCATTTT. This translates into CASSETDRRQPQHF. The whole variable domain, remainder taken from reference TRBV28 and TRBJ1-5, is DVKVTQSSRYLVKRTGEKVFLECVQDMDHENMFWYRQDPGLGLRLIYFSYDVKMKEKGDIPEGYSVSREKKERFSLILESASTNQTSMYLCASSETDRRQPQHFGDGTRLSIL.

This rearrangement joins TRBV6-5 to TRBJ1-1; D is perhaps TRBD1 (6 bases). From germline, CDR1 is MNHEY and CDR2 SVGAGI. The CDR3 sequence is 14 residues long. V dropped 6 bases and J dropped 4 bases, with 15 bases sitting between them. CDR3 sequence reads: CASSSRGGSTEAFF. DNA of the CDR3: TGTGCCAGCAGCTCGAGGGGGGGAAGCACTGAAGCTTTCTTT.

In DNA form, the CDR3 reads TGCGCCAGCAGCTTGGGACAGGGGAACGATGAGCAGTTCTTC. Encoded protein: CASSLGQGNDEQFF. V gene TRBV5-1 combines with J gene TRBJ2-1, with 8 nucleotides matching TRBD1. The ends lost 0 bases at V and 8 bases at J; junction bases unmatched: 4. Per the germline V gene, CDR1 is SGHRS and CDR2 is YFSETQ. CDR3 length: 14 residues.

The table lists this clone with a count of one. CDR3 sequence (DNA): TGTGCCAGCAGTAACTCCGGGACAGGGGGCGCGGGTGAGCAGTTCTTC. Residues: CASSNSGTGGAGEQFF. The V and J genes are TRBV27 and TRBJ2-1, with 12 bases lining up with TRBD1. Germline values: CDR1 MNHEY, CDR2 SMNVEV (reference sequence). V shed 5 bases, J shed 9 bases, and the junction held 11 bases outside the gene matches. This CDR3 is 16 amino acids long.

The V call is TRBV19, the J call TRBJ1-5, with 10 bases fitting TRBD1. The length of the CDR3 is 15 residues. Looked up from germline, CDR1 is LNHDA and CDR2 is SQIVND (reference sequence). V lost 6 bases, J lost 2 bases, and 4 bases stayed unmatched. CDR3 region: CASSMGTGGNQPQHF. The CDR3 coding sequence is TGTGCCAGTAGCATGGGGACAGGGGGCAATCAGCCCCAGCATTTT.

V gene TRBV6-6 combines with J gene TRBJ2-7; TRBD1 might be the D (5 bases). This CDR3 has 13 amino acids. The V and J ends lost 6 bases and 9 bases respectively, with 18 bases between them. CDR1 is MNHNY, CDR2 SVGAGI, per germline (reference sequence). CDR3 region: CASSQGAETRQYF. DNA of the CDR3: TGTGCCAGCAGCCAAGGGGCAGAAACGAGGCAGTACTTC.

The chain employs TRBV19 and TRBJ1-1, with TRBD1 matching over 7 bases. The trim removed 4 bases at V and 6 bases at J, leaving 11 bases unmatched. This CDR3 is built from 15 residues. Germline lookup yields CDR1 LNHDA and CDR2 SQIVND (reference sequence). CDR3 sequence reads: CASSTRTGVGAEAFF. Written as DNA, the CDR3 is TGTGCCAGTAGTACCCGAACAGGGGTCGGCGCTGAAGCTTTCTTT.